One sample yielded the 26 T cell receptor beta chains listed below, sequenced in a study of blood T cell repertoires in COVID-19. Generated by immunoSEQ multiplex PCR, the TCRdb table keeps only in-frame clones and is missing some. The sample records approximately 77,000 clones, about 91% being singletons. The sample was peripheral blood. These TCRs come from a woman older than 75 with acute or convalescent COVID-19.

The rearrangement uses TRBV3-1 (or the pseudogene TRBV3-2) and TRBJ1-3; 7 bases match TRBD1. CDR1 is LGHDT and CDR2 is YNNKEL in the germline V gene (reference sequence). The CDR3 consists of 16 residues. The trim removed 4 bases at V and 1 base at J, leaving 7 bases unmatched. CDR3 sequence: CASSRGQTLSGNTIYF. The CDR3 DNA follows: TGTGCCAGCAGCCGGGGACAGACTCTTTCTGGAAACACCATATATTTT.

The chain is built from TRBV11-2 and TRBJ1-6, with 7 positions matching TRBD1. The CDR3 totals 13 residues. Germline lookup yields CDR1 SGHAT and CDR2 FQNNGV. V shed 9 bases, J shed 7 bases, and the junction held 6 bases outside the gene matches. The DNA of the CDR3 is TGTGCCAGTACAGGGGTCTGGAATTCACCCCTCCACTTT. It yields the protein CASTGVWNSPLHF.

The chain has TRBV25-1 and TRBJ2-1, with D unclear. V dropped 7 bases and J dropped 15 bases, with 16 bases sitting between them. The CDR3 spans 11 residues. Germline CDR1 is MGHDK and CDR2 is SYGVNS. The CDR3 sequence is CASKMGAQAFF. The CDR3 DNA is TGTGCCAGCAAAATGGGCGCCCAAGCGTTCTTC. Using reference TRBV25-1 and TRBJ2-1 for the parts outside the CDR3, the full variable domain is EADIYQTPRYLVIGTGKKITLECSQTMGHDKMYWYQQDPGMELHLIHYSYGVNSTEKGDLSSESTVSRIRTEHFPLTLESARPSHTSQYLCASKMGAQAFFGPGTRLTVL.

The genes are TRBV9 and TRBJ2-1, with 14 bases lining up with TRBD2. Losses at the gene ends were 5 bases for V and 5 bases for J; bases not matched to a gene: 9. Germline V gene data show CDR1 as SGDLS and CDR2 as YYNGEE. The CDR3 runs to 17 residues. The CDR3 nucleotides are TGTGCCAGCAGTGAGGGACTAGCGGGAGTAGGGGACAATGAGCAGTTCTTC. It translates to CASSEGLAGVGDNEQFF.

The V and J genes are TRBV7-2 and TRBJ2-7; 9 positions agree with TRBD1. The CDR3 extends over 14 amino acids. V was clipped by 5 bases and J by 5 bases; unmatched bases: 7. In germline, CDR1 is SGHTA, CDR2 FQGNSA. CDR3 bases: TGTGCCAGCAGCCCGGGACAGGGTGTACACGAGCAGTACTTC. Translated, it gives CASSPGQGVHEQYF.

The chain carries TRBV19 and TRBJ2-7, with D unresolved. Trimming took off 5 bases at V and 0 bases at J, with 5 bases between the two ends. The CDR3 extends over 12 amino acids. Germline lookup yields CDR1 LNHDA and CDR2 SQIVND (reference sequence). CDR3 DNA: TGTGCCAGTAGTGCCAGCTCCTACGAGCAGTACTTC. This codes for CASSASSYEQYF.

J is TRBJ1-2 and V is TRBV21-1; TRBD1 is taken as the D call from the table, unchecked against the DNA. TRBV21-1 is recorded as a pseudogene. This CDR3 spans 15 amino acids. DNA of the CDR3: TGTGCCAGCAGCAAAAACGAGGGGGCCATCTATGGCTACACCTTC. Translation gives CASSKNEGAIYGYTF.

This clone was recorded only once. The CDR3 DNA is TGTGCCAGCAGCTTGGGAGGGCCTAACTATGGCTACACCTTC. Amino acids: CASSLGGPNYGYTF. The chain carries TRBV5-5 and TRBJ1-2, with no clear D. V was clipped by 0 bases and J by 0 bases, with 6 bases between them. CDR3 length: 14 amino acids. Germline CDR1 SGHKS, CDR2 YYEKEE (reference sequence).

The CDR3 nucleotides read TGTGCCAGCAGTGAGATTCTAGGAACTGAAGCTTTCTTT. Its protein is CASSEILGTEAFF. The chain combines TRBV2 with TRBJ1-1; D is ambiguous. CDR3 size: 13 residues. V was pared by 3 bases and J by 5 bases, with 10 bases between. The germline V gene has CDR1 SNHLY and CDR2 FYNNEI. Supplemented by reference TRBV2 and TRBJ1-1, the full variable domain reads EPEVTQTPSHQVTQMGQEVILRCVPISNHLYFYWYRQILGQKVEFLVSFYNNEISEKSEIFDDQFSVERPDGSNFTLKIRSTKLEDSAMYFCASSEILGTEAFFGQGTRLTVV.

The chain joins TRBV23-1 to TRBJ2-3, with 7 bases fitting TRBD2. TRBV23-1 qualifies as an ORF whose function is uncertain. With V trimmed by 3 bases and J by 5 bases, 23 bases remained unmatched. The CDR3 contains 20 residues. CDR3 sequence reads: CASSHLGGGRYLTVEDTQYF. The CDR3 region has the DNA TGCGCCAGCAGTCACCTTGGGGGGGGACGATACCTTACCGTAGAAGATACGCAGTATTTT.

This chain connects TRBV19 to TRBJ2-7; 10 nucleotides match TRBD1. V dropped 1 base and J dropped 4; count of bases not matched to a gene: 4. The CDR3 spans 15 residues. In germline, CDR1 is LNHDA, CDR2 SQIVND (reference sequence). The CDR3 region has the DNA TGTGCCAGTAGTATAGTAGGGACAGGGGTTTACGAGCAGTACTTC. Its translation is CASSIVGTGVYEQYF.

The CDR3 DNA reads as TGTGCCAGCAGCTTTACAGGGGGTACCTCCTATGGCTACACCTTC. Amino acid sequence: CASSFTGGTSYGYTF. V usage is TRBV7-9 and J usage is TRBJ1-2, with 8 bases lining up with TRBD1. V lost 3 bases, J lost 4 bases, and 7 bases stayed unmatched. The CDR3 runs 15 residues. Germline V gene data show CDR1 as SEHNR and CDR2 as FQNEAQ (reference sequence).

For the CDR3, the DNA is TGTGCCAGCAGTCGCGGGACTGTTAGTAGGAAGACCCAGTACTTC. Translating it yields CASSRGTVSRKTQYF. The rearrangement uses TRBV5-6 and TRBJ2-5; possible D gene TRBD2, 6 bases. V dropped 5 bases and J dropped 6 bases, with 20 bases sitting between them. The CDR3 contains 15 residues. Per germline, CDR1 SGHDT and CDR2 YYEEEE.

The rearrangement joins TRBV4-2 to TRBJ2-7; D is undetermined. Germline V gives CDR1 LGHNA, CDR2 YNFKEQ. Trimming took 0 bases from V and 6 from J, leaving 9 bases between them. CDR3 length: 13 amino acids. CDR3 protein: CASSQEPGREQYF. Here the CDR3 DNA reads TGTGCCAGCAGCCAAGAGCCGGGTCGCGAGCAGTACTTC.

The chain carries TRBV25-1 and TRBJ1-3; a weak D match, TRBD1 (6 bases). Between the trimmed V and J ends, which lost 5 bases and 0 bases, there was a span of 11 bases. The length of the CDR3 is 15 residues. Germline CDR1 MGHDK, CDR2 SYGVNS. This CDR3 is CASSPQGSSGNTIYF. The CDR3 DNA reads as TGTGCCAGCAGTCCCCAGGGGAGCTCTGGAAACACCATATATTTT.

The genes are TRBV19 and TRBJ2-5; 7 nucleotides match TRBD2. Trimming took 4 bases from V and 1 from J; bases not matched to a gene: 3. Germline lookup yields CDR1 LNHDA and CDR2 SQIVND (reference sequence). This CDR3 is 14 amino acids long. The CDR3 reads CASSRGTTQETQYF. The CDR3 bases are TGTGCCAGTAGTAGAGGGACTACCCAAGAGACCCAGTACTTC.

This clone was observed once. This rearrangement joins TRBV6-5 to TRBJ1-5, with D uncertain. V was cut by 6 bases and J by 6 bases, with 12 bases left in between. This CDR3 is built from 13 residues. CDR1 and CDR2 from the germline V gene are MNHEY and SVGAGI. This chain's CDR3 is CASSRDLSQPQHF. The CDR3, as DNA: TGTGCCAGCAGCCGGGATTTAAGTCAGCCCCAGCATTTT.

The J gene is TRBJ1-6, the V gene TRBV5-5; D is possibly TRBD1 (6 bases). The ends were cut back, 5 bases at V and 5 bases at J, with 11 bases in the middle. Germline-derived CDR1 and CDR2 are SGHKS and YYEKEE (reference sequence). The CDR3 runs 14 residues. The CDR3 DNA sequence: TGTGCCAGCAGTACCCGGACAGATAATTCACCCCTCCACTTT. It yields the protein CASSTRTDNSPLHF.

The CDR3 protein is CASSFLRSSGANVLTF. The CDR3 DNA reads as TGTGCCAGCAGCTTTCTGCGGTCCTCTGGGGCCAACGTCCTGACTTTC. The chain combines TRBV11-1 with TRBJ2-6; D remains ambiguous. Trimming stripped 3 bases from V and 0 bases from J, with 9 bases between. There are 16 residues in the CDR3. From germline, CDR1 is SGHAT and CDR2 FQDESV (reference sequence).

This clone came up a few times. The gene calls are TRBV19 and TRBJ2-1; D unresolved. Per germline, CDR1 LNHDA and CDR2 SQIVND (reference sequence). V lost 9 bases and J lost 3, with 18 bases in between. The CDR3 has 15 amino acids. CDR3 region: CASSDTFHFYNEQFF. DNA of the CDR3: TGTGCCAGCTCAGACACCTTCCACTTCTACAATGAGCAGTTCTTC.

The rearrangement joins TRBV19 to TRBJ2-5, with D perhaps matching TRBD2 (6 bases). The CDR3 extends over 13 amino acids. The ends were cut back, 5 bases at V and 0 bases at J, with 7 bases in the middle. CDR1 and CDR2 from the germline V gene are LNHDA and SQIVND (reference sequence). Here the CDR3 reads CASSRGNQETQYF. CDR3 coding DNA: TGTGCCAGTAGTCGGGGGAACCAAGAGACCCAGTACTTC.

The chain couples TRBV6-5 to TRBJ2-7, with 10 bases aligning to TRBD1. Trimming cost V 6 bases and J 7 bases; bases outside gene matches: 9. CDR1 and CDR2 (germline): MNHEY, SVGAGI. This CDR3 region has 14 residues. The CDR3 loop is CASRTWTGGNEQYF. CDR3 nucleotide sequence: TGTGCCAGCAGGACCTGGACAGGGGGGAATGAGCAGTACTTC.

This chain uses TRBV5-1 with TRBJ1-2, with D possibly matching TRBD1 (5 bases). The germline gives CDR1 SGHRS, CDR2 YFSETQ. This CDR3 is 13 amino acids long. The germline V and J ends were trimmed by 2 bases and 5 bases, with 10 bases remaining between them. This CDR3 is CASSLPGEYGYTF. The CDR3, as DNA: TGCGCCAGCAGCTTACCGGGGGAATATGGCTACACCTTC.

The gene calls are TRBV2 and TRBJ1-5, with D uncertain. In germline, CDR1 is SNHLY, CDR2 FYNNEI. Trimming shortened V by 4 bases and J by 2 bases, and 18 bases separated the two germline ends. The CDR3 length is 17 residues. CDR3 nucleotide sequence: TGTGCCAGCAGTGCGGTGGCCGGGGTACTAGGCAATCAGCCCCAGCATTTT. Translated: CASSAVAGVLGNQPQHF.

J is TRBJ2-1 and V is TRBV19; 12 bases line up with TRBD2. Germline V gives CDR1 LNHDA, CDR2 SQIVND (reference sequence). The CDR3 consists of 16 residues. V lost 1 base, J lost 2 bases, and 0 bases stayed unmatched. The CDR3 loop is CASSIGLAGAYNEQFF. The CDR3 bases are TGTGCCAGTAGTATAGGACTAGCGGGGGCCTACAATGAGCAGTTCTTC.

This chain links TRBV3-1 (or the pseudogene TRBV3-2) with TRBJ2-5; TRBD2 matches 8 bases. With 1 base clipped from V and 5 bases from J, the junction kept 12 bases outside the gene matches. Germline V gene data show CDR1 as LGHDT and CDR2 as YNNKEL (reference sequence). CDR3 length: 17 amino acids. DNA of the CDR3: TGTGCCAGCAGCCAAGGCGGGCTAGCGGGCACGGGGGAGACCCAGTACTTC. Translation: CASSQGGLAGTGETQYF.